The subject of this entry is one T cell receptor (beta chain). What this receptor recognizes is not known. Base qualities are missing; no much larger clone stands one base away. The CDR3, cysteine through phenylalanine, is 14 amino acids long. Left in the record is the CDR3 DNA by itself, 42 bases read in frame from the first base. In the germline V gene, CDR1 corresponds to SQVTM and CDR2 to ANQGSEA. V drops 3 bases and J drops 1 base, leaving 11 bases in between. These data belong to a study of T-cell reconstitution after alpha-beta-depleted transplantation in children (dated by TCRdb to the mid-2010s). General notes on the study: T-cell immune reconstitution after TCRalphabeta/CD19-depleted allogeneic hematopoietic cell transplantation in children was quantitatively tracked in the study by means of TCR repertoire profiling. General conclusions and limits of the study: The high TCRbeta diversity at day 60 in some patients was ascribed to recipient T cells and intrathymic progenitors that had survived conditioning. About two months after transplant, the apparently early recovery of alphabetaT-cell counts reportedly depended on just several hundred clones that had expanded rapidly and came from non-depleted graft cells. The frequencies of hyperexpanded clones fell over the following months, and after one year, T-cell counts and TCRbeta diversity were mostly attributed to newly produced T cells.

Preparation of the library involved PCR. TCRdb records Illumina HiSeq 2500 as the sequencer. Molecular barcoding was employed in the preparation of TCR libraries, with unique molecular identifiers being used to normalize TCRbeta repertoire quantification. The public reads were reanalyzed by TCRdb: fastp trimming at Q25, MiXCR alignment, in-frame beta chains only. CDR3 protein sequences are deduplicated, and each keeps its most common genes and DNA. This sample comprises 350,000 to 500,000 distinct CDR3 sequences, about 45% of them detected only once. The top ten clonotypes cover under 35% of the sample. The treatment or condition label for this specimen denotes: allogeneic hematopoietic cell transplantation with graft depleted of TCRalphabeta T cells and CD19 B cells. TCRalphabeta/CD19-depleted allogeneic hematopoietic cell grafts were given to the transplant recipients, all of whom were children.

The receptor was isolated from a girl aged 2-10 years with aplastic anemia, due to receive a stem cell transplant. The chain links TRBV29-1 with TRBJ2-3, with the D gene call left open. This material consisted of PBMCs, taken before TCRalphabeta/CD19-depleted stem cell transplant. The CDR3 region: CSVEGSPRTDTQYF. The bases read TGCAGCGTTGAGGGATCCCCTCGCACAGATACGCAGTATTTT.